This T cell receptor beta chain was sequenced during a study of radiation and T cells in renal cell carcinoma. Time point in this sample: blood 4 weeks post-SBRT, at nephrectomy. The treatment here: 15 Gy SBRT to primary tumor, nephrectomy 4 weeks later. This renal cell carcinoma was of the clear cell type. To note about this clone: Its antigen is unknown.

Findings and caveats of the study: Baseline intratumoral clonotype presence is unknown without pretreatment biopsies.

The CDR3 sequence is 15 residues long. V gave up 5 bases and J gave up 7 bases; unmatched junction bases: 9. CDR1 and CDR2 from the germline V gene are SGHRS and YFSETQ. Sequencing was performed with immunoSEQ multiplex PCR; in TCRdb, only in-frame clones are kept and a portion is missing. The sample carries about 140,000 clones, about 88% recorded once. Sequences were derived from blood, sampled from a patient whose treatment included radiotherapy and nephrectomy. The chain is built from TRBV5-1 and TRBJ1-6, with 7 bases matching TRBD1. This clonotype was sampled from a woman aged 45-59 years with renal cell carcinoma. CDR3: CASSSDRVSNSPLHF. The CDR3 bases are TGCGCCAGCAGTTCTGACAGGGTATCAAATTCACCCCTCCACTTT.